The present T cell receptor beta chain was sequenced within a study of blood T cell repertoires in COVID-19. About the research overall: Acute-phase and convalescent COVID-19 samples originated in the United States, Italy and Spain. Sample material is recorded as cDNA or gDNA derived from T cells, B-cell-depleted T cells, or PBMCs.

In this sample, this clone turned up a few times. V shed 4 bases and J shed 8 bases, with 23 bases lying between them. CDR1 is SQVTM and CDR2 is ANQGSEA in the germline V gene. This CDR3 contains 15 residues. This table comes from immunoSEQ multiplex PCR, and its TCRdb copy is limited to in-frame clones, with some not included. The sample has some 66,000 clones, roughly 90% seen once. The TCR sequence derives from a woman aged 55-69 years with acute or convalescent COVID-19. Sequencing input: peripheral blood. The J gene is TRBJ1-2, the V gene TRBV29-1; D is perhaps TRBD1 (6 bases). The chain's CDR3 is CSVAIPQGMGHGYTF. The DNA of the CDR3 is TGCAGCGTTGCCATACCACAGGGTATGGGACACGGCTACACCTTC.